This TCR beta chain was retrieved from a study of T cell responses to AZD1222 COVID-19 vaccine. Study results and limitations: White British people made up most donors, females outnumbered males, and clonal diversity was possibly underestimated. Targets within unmutated variant regions were reportedly found for nearly half of spike-specific TCRs.

The germline gives CDR1 MNHNY, CDR2 SVGAGI (reference sequence). The CDR3 is 16 amino acids. The ends lost 6 bases at V and 7 bases at J; junction bases unmatched: 10. In regard to this clone: Antigen specificity is unknown.

Timing groups of about 4 and about 12 weeks for second doses were pooled. Clones were sequenced by immunoSEQ multiplex PCR, and TCRdb holds only the in-frame ones, with some missing. Seen here are tens of thousands of clones, around 90% observed once, and the top ten hold roughly 10%. The sequenced sample was peripheral blood, obtained 28 days after the second AZD1222 dose. This clonotype was sampled from an adult who received the AZD1222 COVID-19 vaccine. This chain uses TRBV6-6 with TRBJ1-4; 11 nucleotides match TRBD1. The CDR3 DNA sequence: TGTGCCAGCAGCCCTGACGGACAGGGGGCGGGTGAAAAACTGTTTTTT. It translates to CASSPDGQGAGEKLFF.